This passage covers 27 T cell receptor beta chains from one sample sequenced in a study of post-analysis software for immune sequencing data. Points from the study as a whole: In patients, roughly 5 TRBV segments were more frequent than in controls, with TRBV5-6, TRBV5-1 and TRBV20-1 among them.

Unique-molecular-identifier-tagged TCR beta cDNA libraries were used. TCRdb used MiXCR to reprocess the PCR reads, holding one entry per CDR3 protein. The table includes hundreds of thousands of distinct CDR3 sequences, approximately 50% detected once. These receptors have no known antigen. The sample consisted of blood. The receptors were sampled from a girl aged 10 to 17 with multiple sclerosis.

The genes are TRBV4-1 and TRBJ2-3; possibly TRBD1 or TRBD2 for D (6 bases each). The CDR3 covers 18 residues. In germline, CDR1 is MGHRA, CDR2 YSYEKL. The V and J ends lost 0 bases and 3 bases respectively, with 19 bases between them. CDR3 coding DNA: TGCGCCAGCAGCCAAGATAGGCCGGGGGCCGTCGTTACAGATACGCAGTATTTT. Protein product: CASSQDRPGAVVTDTQYF.

This chain joins TRBV12-3 or TRBV12-4 and TRBJ2-5, with 7 nucleotides matching TRBD1. The end of the DNA is better explained by TRBJ2-7, so the J call may be wrong. The CDR3 runs to 15 residues. The CDR3 here is CASTFYSDRSYEQYF. The CDR3 bases are TGTGCCAGCACCTTTTATTCGGACAGGTCCTACGAGCAGTACTTC.

The V and J genes are TRBV2 and TRBJ2-7; D is possibly TRBD1 or TRBD2 (5 bases each). The CDR3 is 18 residues long. V lost 4 bases and J lost 2, with 24 bases in between. Germline V gives CDR1 SNHLY, CDR2 FYNNEI. The CDR3 spells CASSVPGPDSRWAYEQYF. CDR3 sequence (DNA): TGTGCCAGCAGTGTTCCGGGACCCGACTCTCGCTGGGCCTACGAGCAGTACTTC.

Written as DNA, the CDR3 is TGTGCCAGCAGCTTGGAGGACAGGGGATATGGCTACACCTTC. This encodes CASSLEDRGYGYTF. The chain couples TRBV5-5 to TRBJ1-2; 9 bases align to TRBD1. This CDR3 has 14 amino acids. The junction had 2 bases not matched to a gene; V was cut back by 0 bases and J by 5 bases. Germline V gives CDR1 SGHKS, CDR2 YYEKEE (reference sequence).

In its sample, this clonotype was seen once. V usage is TRBV20-1 and J usage is TRBJ2-7, with 7 bases lining up with TRBD1. CDR1 DFQATT and CDR2 SNEGSKA come from the germline V gene (reference sequence). V gave up 2 bases and J gave up 1 base; unmatched junction bases: 5. The CDR3 spans 14 residues. The CDR3 DNA follows: TGCAGTGCTAGAAGGCCAGGGGGTTCCTACGAGCAGTACTTC. It translates to CSARRPGGSYEQYF.

This clonotype was seen only once. The genes are TRBV29-1 and TRBJ1-1; TRBD1 matches at 8 bases. The V gene end was trimmed by 5 bases and the J gene end by 3 bases; junction bases not matched to a gene: 11. CDR3 length equals 15 residues. The germline gives CDR1 SQVTM, CDR2 ANQGSEA. The CDR3 loop is CSVLRLRGRDTEAFF. The CDR3 DNA reads as TGCAGCGTTCTACGCCTCAGGGGGCGCGACACTGAAGCTTTCTTT.

V is TRBV6-5 and J is TRBJ1-5; D is unclear. The V gene lost 6 bases and the J gene lost 6 bases, with 12 bases spanning the gap. Per germline, CDR1 MNHEY and CDR2 SVGAGI. The CDR3 contains 13 residues. CDR3 loop: CASRITRGQPQHF. DNA for the CDR3: TGTGCCAGCAGAATCACACGAGGTCAGCCCCAGCATTTT.

The chain carries TRBV11-2 and TRBJ2-7; no firm D call. Trimming shortened V by 1 base and J by 3 bases, and 10 bases separated the two germline ends. Looked up from germline, CDR1 is SGHAT and CDR2 is FQNNGV. CDR3 length equals 14 residues. The CDR3 region has the DNA TGTGCCAGCAGCTTAGGGTGGGTTAACTACGAGCAGTACTTC. Its protein is CASSLGWVNYEQYF.

This clonotype has more than one count but fewer than ten. CDR3 loop: CASSFGPAGGLGDEQFF. The CDR3 bases are TGTGCCAGCAGCTTTGGCCCAGCGGGAGGTCTGGGGGATGAGCAGTTCTTC. This chain uses TRBV7-9 with TRBJ2-1; 9 bases align to TRBD2. The CDR3 runs to 17 residues. CDR1 and CDR2 (germline): SEHNR, FQNEAQ (reference sequence). J gave up 8 bases and V 3 bases, and 14 bases lay outside the gene matches.

This chain uses TRBV10-3 with TRBJ2-7, with D possibly being TRBD2 (5 bases). Trimming shortened V by 6 bases and J by 0 bases, and 12 bases separated the two germline ends. This CDR3 region has 14 residues. The V gene's germline CDR1 is ENHRY and CDR2 SYGVKD. This CDR3 is CAIRGLASSYEQYF. The CDR3 DNA reads as TGTGCCATCAGGGGGTTAGCGAGCTCCTACGAGCAGTACTTC.

The chain combines TRBV20-1 with TRBJ2-1; TRBD2 matches at 9 bases. The CDR3 loop spans 16 amino acids. Trimming took 6 bases from V and 4 from J; bases not matched to a gene: 13. Germline loops: CDR1 DFQATT, CDR2 SNEGSKA (reference sequence). The CDR3 protein is CSAPHSGGSLYNEQFF. CDR3 DNA sequence: TGCAGTGCCCCCCACAGCGGGGGGTCTCTTTACAATGAGCAGTTCTTC.

V and J are TRBV7-9 and TRBJ2-3; TRBD2 is a possible D gene (6 bases). Trimming left V 2 bases short and J 0 bases short, with 12 bases between. The germline CDR1 and CDR2 sequences are SEHNR and FQNEAQ (reference sequence). This CDR3 is 16 amino acids long. Written as DNA, the CDR3 is TGTGCCAGCAGCTTACGTCCAAGCGGGAGCACAGATACGCAGTATTTT. It yields the protein CASSLRPSGSTDTQYF.

This clonotype came up a few times. The chain combines TRBV7-2 with TRBJ2-3; possible D gene TRBD2, 5 bases. Deletions cut 3 bases from V and 2 bases from J, with 18 bases between. The germline V gene encodes CDR1 SGHTA and CDR2 FQGNSA. The CDR3 loop spans 17 amino acids. The CDR3 spells CASSLSWGLGATDTQYF. As DNA, the CDR3 is TGTGCCAGCAGCTTGTCGTGGGGTTTGGGAGCCACAGATACGCAGTATTTT.

The chain has TRBV3-1 and TRBJ2-5, with 9 bases lining up with TRBD1. Gene TRBJ2-7 matches the end of the DNA better, so the J call may be wrong. Per germline, CDR1 LGHDT and CDR2 YNNKEL (reference sequence). The CDR3 is 15 residues long. The CDR3 here is CASSSGSGTGYEQYF. The CDR3 region has the DNA TGTGCCAGCAGCTCAGGCAGCGGGACAGGGTACGAGCAGTACTTC.

The chain recombines TRBV21-1 with TRBJ2-5; TRBD1, the table's D call, lacks a check against the DNA. Judging by the DNA end, TRBJ2-7 fits better; the J call may be wrong. TRBV21-1 is flagged as a pseudogene. This CDR3 has 17 amino acids. The CDR3 is CASSKIDRPIHYYEQYF. Written as DNA, the CDR3 is TGTGCCAGCAGCAAAATCGACAGGCCTATCCACTACTACGAGCAGTACTTC.

This clonotype was observed a few times. The chain recombines TRBV7-9 with TRBJ1-5; D call uncertain. Trimming removed 4 bases from V and 4 bases from J, with 5 bases in between. Per the germline V gene, CDR1 is SEHNR and CDR2 is FQNEAQ (reference sequence). This CDR3 comprises 12 residues. The DNA of the CDR3 is TGTGCCAGCAGCTATGATAATCAGCCCCAGCATTTT. It yields the protein CASSYDNQPQHF.

This sequence joins TRBV9 and TRBJ1-1; D perhaps matches TRBD1 (5 bases). The CDR3 covers 16 residues. Trimming shortened V by 0 bases and J by 7 bases, and 19 bases separated the two germline ends. Germline values: CDR1 SGDLS, CDR2 YYNGEE. The CDR3 protein is CASSVAPTPDNREAFF. The CDR3 DNA sequence: TGTGCCAGCAGCGTAGCCCCAACTCCGGACAATCGTGAAGCTTTCTTT. Full variable domain (outside the CDR3, taken from reference TRBV9 and TRBJ1-1): DSGVTQTPKHLITATGQRVTLRCSPRSGDLSVYWYQQSLDQGLQFLIQYYNGEERAKGNILERFSAQQFPDLHSELNLSSLELGDSALYFCASSVAPTPDNREAFFGQGTRLTVV.

The chain employs TRBV5-1 and TRBJ1-2; possibly TRBD1 for D (5 bases). The V end lost 2 bases, the J end lost 4 bases, and 15 bases lay between the germline ends. The CDR3 sequence is 15 residues long. Germline assignment: CDR1 SGHRS and CDR2 YFSETQ. As DNA, the CDR3 is TGCGCCAGCAGCTTACGTTTGGGGGGAGGCTATGGCTACACCTTC. Amino acid sequence: CASSLRLGGGYGYTF. The full variable domain, its missing parts supplied by reference TRBV5-1 and TRBJ1-2, is KAGVTQTPRYLIKTRGQQVTLSCSPISGHRSVSWYQQTPGQGLQFLFEYFSETQRNKGNFPGRFSGRQFSNSRSEMNVSTLELGDSALYLCASSLRLGGGYGYTFGSGTRLTVV.

This clonotype has just a few counts. The chain links TRBV27 to TRBJ2-7; TRBD1 might be the D (6 bases). V was cut by 11 bases and J by 3 bases, with 17 bases left in between. The germline V gene encodes CDR1 MNHEY and CDR2 SMNVEV (reference sequence). The CDR3 has 13 amino acids. CDR3 DNA sequence: TGTGCCTCTAGGGGCAGGGGTCGCTACGAGCAGTACTTC. Translated: CASRGRGRYEQYF.

This clonotype was seen a few times. The rearrangement uses TRBV28 and TRBJ2-1; D gene ambiguous. CDR3 size: 15 residues. V was shortened by 5 bases and J by 0 bases, with 11 bases between the two germline ends. Germline CDR1 is MDHEN and CDR2 is SYDVKM. In DNA form, the CDR3 reads TGTGCCAGCAGTCCGGACCCCCGCTCCTACAATGAGCAGTTCTTC. Translation gives CASSPDPRSYNEQFF.

The chain carries TRBV19 and TRBJ1-1; TRBD1 agrees at 7 bases. Trimming at V came to 3 bases and at J to 4 bases, leaving 5 bases not matched to a gene. Germline values: CDR1 LNHDA, CDR2 SQIVND (reference sequence). There are 14 residues in the CDR3. The CDR3 DNA reads as TGTGCCAGTAGTATCAACAGGGGAGCCACTGAAGCTTTCTTT. This sequence encodes CASSINRGATEAFF.

The V call is TRBV28, the J call TRBJ1-2; 7 nucleotides agree with TRBD1. The CDR3 runs to 13 residues. The V gene end was trimmed by 5 bases and the J gene end by 4 bases; junction bases not matched to a gene: 4. Germline V CDR1 and CDR2: MDHEN, SYDVKM. CDR3 residues: CASSDWTGYGYTF. The CDR3 region has the DNA TGTGCCAGCAGTGACTGGACAGGCTATGGCTACACCTTC.

The chain employs TRBV7-3 and TRBJ2-5, with TRBD1 matching 8 bases. The J call may be wrong; the DNA end is better matched by TRBJ2-7. The V gene's germline CDR1 is SGHTA and CDR2 FQGTGA. The CDR3 loop spans 15 amino acids. CDR3 sequence reads: CASSLMGQESYEQYF. DNA for the CDR3: TGTGCCAGCAGCTTAATGGGACAGGAGTCCTACGAGCAGTACTTC.

This clonotype was seen more than once but under ten times. The chain couples TRBV29-1 to TRBJ2-1; D gene uncertain. This CDR3 has 14 residues. Trimming removed 4 bases at V and 1 base at J, with 11 bases between. Germline V lookup: CDR1 SQVTM, CDR2 ANQGSEA. DNA of the CDR3: TGCAGCGTTGTGCCCCTACCTTCCTACAATGAGCAGTTCTTC. This gives the protein CSVVPLPSYNEQFF.

V usage is TRBV29-1 and J usage is TRBJ2-1; 9 bases fit TRBD2. Per germline, CDR1 SQVTM and CDR2 ANQGSEA. This CDR3 has 15 residues. Losses at the gene ends were 1 base for V and 7 bases for J; bases not matched to a gene: 8. The CDR3 nucleotides read TGCAGCGTTGAAGTAGGGCTAGCGGGATATAATGAGCAGTTCTTC. Translation: CSVEVGLAGYNEQFF.

The rearrangement links TRBV29-1 to TRBJ2-1, with TRBD2 matching 11 bases. V lost 6 bases, J lost 3 bases, and 22 bases stayed unmatched. CDR3 size: 20 residues. Germline V gives CDR1 SQVTM, CDR2 ANQGSEA. As DNA, the CDR3 is TGCAGCGTGCCATATGAGGGAACCACGGGACTAGCGGAGGTCTACAATGAGCAGTTCTTC. Protein: CSVPYEGTTGLAEVYNEQFF.

This CDR3 is CASSLAGFGETQYF. CDR3 DNA: TGCGCCAGCAGCTTGGCCGGGTTTGGCGAGACCCAGTACTTC. The J gene is TRBJ2-7, the V gene TRBV5-1; D not resolved. With the DNA end fitting TRBJ2-5 better, the J assignment may be wrong. The germline gives CDR1 SGHRS, CDR2 YFSETQ. The CDR3 length is 14 residues.